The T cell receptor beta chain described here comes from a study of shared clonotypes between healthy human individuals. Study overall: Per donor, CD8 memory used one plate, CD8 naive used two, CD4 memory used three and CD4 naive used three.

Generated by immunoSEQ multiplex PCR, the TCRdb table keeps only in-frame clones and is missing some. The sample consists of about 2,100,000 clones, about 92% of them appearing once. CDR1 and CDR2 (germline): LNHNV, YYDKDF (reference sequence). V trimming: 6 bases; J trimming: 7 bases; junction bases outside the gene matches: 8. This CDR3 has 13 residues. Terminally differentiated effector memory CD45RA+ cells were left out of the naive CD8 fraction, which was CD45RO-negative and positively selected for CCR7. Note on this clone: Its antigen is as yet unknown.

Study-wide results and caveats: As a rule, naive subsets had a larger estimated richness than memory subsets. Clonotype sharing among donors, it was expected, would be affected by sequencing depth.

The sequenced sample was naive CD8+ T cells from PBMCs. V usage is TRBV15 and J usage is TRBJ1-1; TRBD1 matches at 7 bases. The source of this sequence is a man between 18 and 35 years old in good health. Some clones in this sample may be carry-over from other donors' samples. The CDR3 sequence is CATRGTDRDEAFF. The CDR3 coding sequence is TGTGCCACCAGGGGTACCGACAGGGATGAAGCTTTCTTT.